This T cell receptor (beta chain) was captured by sequencing in a study of a mutant IDH1 vaccine in newly diagnosed glioma (TCRdb year 2021). Regarding the research as a whole: Of the roughly 32 treated patients, approximately 60% were male and about 40% were female, and a mean age of about 37 years was recorded. Prior to enrollment, patients had been given standard therapy consisting of radiotherapy alone, temozolomide alone, or radiochemotherapy with temozolomide, with the combination given to most patients. Peripheral blood was collected at six visits: V03 (baseline), V05, V07, V10, V12 and V13. Longitudinal TCRB deep sequencing was done for some 26 treated patients, wherever samples were available for exploratory analyses.

The method was the immunoSEQ multiplex PCR assay. Following the manufacturer's protocol, the hsTCRB Kit was used to amplify rearranged TCR beta chain sequences. Sequencing of TCRB libraries was carried out on an Illumina MiSeq. As for the authors' bioinformatics: The kit vendor's proprietary platform handled demultiplexing, trimming and gene mapping. As stored in TCRdb, this immuneACCESS dataset retains in-frame rearrangements with V and J assigned. A fraction of the clones does not appear; measured against another copy, unresolved V genes explain less than half of the discrepancy, and the remainder lacks a known reason. Clonal size and the V and J genes are those of that table, whereas D and trimming came from the DNA. The sample table records tens of thousands of clones; 60% to 80% of these occur just once. Over 7.5% of the sample lies in the top ten. For this chain, trimming is 2 bases at the V end and 8 bases at the J end, and the number of junction bases without a gene match is 8. The germline V gene provides CDR1 MNHEY and CDR2 SVGAGI. Its CDR3 holds 14 amino acids, cysteine through phenylalanine. The entry retains the CDR3 DNA only, 42 bases that are in frame from base 1.

General conclusions and limits of the study: Vaccine-induced immune responses across multiple MHC alleles were detected in around 92% of patients. No apparent relationship was observed between pseudoprogression and alterations in the top peripheral T cell clonotypes detected by TCRB sequencing. The authors noted that analyses of patient blood samples could not be reproduced because of sample limitations. PBMC samples for TCRB deep sequencing were selected based on availability.

A remark on this clone: Its binding antigen is unknown. Base qualities are missing; no much larger clone stands one base away.

The sample's time point label is to be understood as: baseline, week 1 (first vaccination visit). In light of the paper, this sample's treatment or condition label describes: pre-vaccination baseline after standard-of-care therapy. Donors had newly diagnosed WHO grade 3 or 4 IDH1-mutant astrocytomas with loss of nuclear ATRX. The samples were drawn from NOA16, a multicentre, single-arm, open-label phase I trial in Germany that tested a mutant IDH1 peptide vaccine in humans for the first time. Blood drawn at visit V03 was used as the baseline sample for immunogenicity testing. Genomic DNA for TCRB sequencing was extracted from EDTA blood using the DNeasy Blood and Tissue Kit.

In this chain, TRBV6-5 is recombined with TRBJ1-2; 7 bases in between match TRBD1. This receptor was identified in a man aged 40-55 years with glioma. Some clones in this sample may be carry-over from other donors' samples. Sequencing was performed on PBMCs, taken from a glioma patient treated with radiotherapy, temozolomide or both. The encoded CDR3 is CASSYEGAGRGYTF. The sequenced DNA is TGTGCCAGCAGTTACGAGGGGGCAGGGAGGGGCTACACCTTC.